This T cell receptor beta chain came from a study of response to subunit inactivated influenza vaccine. General study findings and limits: It was the authors' suggestion that each seasonal influenza vaccination recruits few new T cells.

One entry per CDR3 protein, called by TCRdb with MiXCR from the RT-PCR reads. Here the sample spans about 650,000 distinct CDR3 sequences, approximately 15% being singletons. With regard to this clonotype: The antigen is unknown.

Germline CDR1 is LNHDA and CDR2 is SQIVND (reference sequence). This CDR3 comprises 16 residues. V was trimmed by 3 bases and J by 0 bases, leaving 12 bases between them. The sequence was collected from a man in his fifties or sixties who received an inactivated influenza vaccine. Sample: PBMCs from blood, taken less than 15 days before vaccination. V is TRBV19 and J is TRBJ1-5; a possible D gene is TRBD1 (6 bases). CDR3 bases: TGTGCCAGTAGTATCCAGACAGGAATTAGCAATCAGCCCCAGCATTTT. It yields the protein CASSIQTGISNQPQHF.